The 17 T cell receptor beta chains below were found in one sample sequenced in a study of T cell changes during pregnancy in multiple sclerosis. Profiling relied on immunoSEQ multiplex PCR, and the TCRdb table lists in-frame clones only, not all of them. Of about 100,000 clones in the sample, roughly 92% were seen once. Sequenced material: peripheral blood, taken in the third trimester of pregnancy. Receptors were obtained from a female donor in good health, enrolled as a control in a pregnancy study.

The chain recombines TRBV11-3 with TRBJ2-1; 7 nucleotides agree with TRBD2. Germline V gene sequence: CDR1 SGHNT, CDR2 YENEEA. The CDR3 runs 13 residues. V dropped 4 bases and J dropped 9; count of bases not matched to a gene: 6. CDR3 DNA: TGTGCCAGCAGCTCTATCTCGGGAGGTGAGCAGTTCTTC. Translated, it gives CASSSISGGEQFF.

In nucleotides, the CDR3 is TGTGCCAGCAGTGACTTAGGGGAAGGACAGCCCCAGCATTTT. Translating gives CASSDLGEGQPQHF. The chain uses TRBV2 and TRBJ1-5; a weak D match, TRBD1 (5 bases). This CDR3 spans 14 amino acids. V shed 3 bases and J shed 7 bases, with 13 bases lying between them. Germline values: CDR1 SNHLY, CDR2 FYNNEI.

CDR3 in DNA: TGTGCCAGCAGTCACCAAGGGACTAGCGGGGGCCAAAGCTCCTACAATGAGCAGTTCTTC. Translating it yields CASSHQGTSGGQSSYNEQFF. The chain links TRBV6-9 to TRBJ2-1, with TRBD2 matching 14 bases. The junction had 12 bases not matched to a gene; V was cut back by 5 bases and J by 0 bases. The CDR3 spans 20 residues. CDR1 and CDR2 (germline): MNHGY, SVAAGI.

The CDR3 loop reads CASSLTVADNEQFF. CDR3 nucleotide sequence: TGTGCCAGCAGCTTAACGGTAGCAGACAATGAGCAGTTCTTC. V usage is TRBV7-3 and J usage is TRBJ2-1; D is ambiguous. The germline V gene has CDR1 SGHTA and CDR2 FQGTGA. Trimming took off 0 bases at V and 5 bases at J, with 8 bases between the two ends. The length of the CDR3 is 14 residues. The whole variable domain, remainder taken from reference TRBV7-3 and TRBJ2-1, is GAGVSQTPSNKVTEKGKYVELRCDPISGHTALYWYRQSLGQGPEFLIYFQGTGAADDSGLPNDRFFAVRPEGSVSTLKIQRTERGDSAVYLCASSLTVADNEQFFGPGTRLTVL.

The chain couples TRBV19 to TRBJ1-4; 7 nucleotides match TRBD1. This CDR3 is 16 amino acids long. The germline V gene has CDR1 LNHDA and CDR2 SQIVND (reference sequence). Trimming cost V 3 bases and J 0 bases; bases outside gene matches: 4. CDR3 nucleotide sequence: TGTGCCAGTAGTATCTATACAGGGGCAACTAATGAAAAACTGTTTTTT. It codes for CASSIYTGATNEKLFF.

The chain recombines TRBV5-1 with TRBJ1-6, with TRBD1 matching 8 bases. From germline, CDR1 is SGHRS and CDR2 YFSETQ. The trim removed 4 bases at V and 9 bases at J, leaving 3 bases unmatched. The CDR3 consists of 13 residues. The CDR3 DNA reads as TGCGCCAGCAGCCCCGACAGGGGTTCACCCCTCCACTTT. Translation gives CASSPDRGSPLHF. The full variable domain, with the rest looked up from reference TRBV5-1 and TRBJ1-6, is KAGVTQTPRYLIKTRGQQVTLSCSPISGHRSVSWYQQTPGQGLQFLFEYFSETQRNKGNFPGRFSGRQFSNSRSEMNVSTLELGDSALYLCASSPDRGSPLHFGNGTRLTVT.

V gene TRBV19 combines with J gene TRBJ1-2; TRBD1 is a possible D gene (6 bases). Looked up from germline, CDR1 is LNHDA and CDR2 is SQIVND (reference sequence). The CDR3 loop spans 16 amino acids. Between the trimmed V and J ends, which lost 1 base and 8 bases, there was a span of 20 bases. The CDR3 loop is CASSIAMARGSWGYTF. CDR3 DNA: TGTGCCAGTAGTATAGCGATGGCCAGGGGATCGTGGGGCTACACCTTC.

V gene TRBV6-1 combines with J gene TRBJ2-7; 10 bases map to TRBD1. The V gene's germline CDR1 is MNHNS and CDR2 SASEGT. V lost 4 bases, J lost 1 base, and 1 base stayed unmatched. CDR3 length: 14 amino acids. This chain's CDR3 is CASSGTGGSYEQYF. Written as DNA, the CDR3 is TGTGCCAGCAGTGGGACAGGGGGGTCCTACGAGCAGTACTTC.

The gene calls are TRBV10-3 and TRBJ2-2; maybe TRBD2 (5 bases). This CDR3 is 14 amino acids long. The germline gives CDR1 ENHRY, CDR2 SYGVKD. The V gene lost 3 bases and the J gene lost 4 bases, with 9 bases spanning the gap. DNA of the CDR3: TGTGCCATCAGTGAACGGGGTGGCACCGGGGAGCTGTTTTTT. Translated, it gives CAISERGGTGELFF.

The sample holds one count of this clone. The gene calls are TRBV19 and TRBJ1-4; TRBD1 matches 7 bases. After removal of 4 bases from V and 8 bases from J, the junction contained 13 bases not matched to a gene. This CDR3 has 16 amino acids. Germline lookup yields CDR1 LNHDA and CDR2 SQIVND (reference sequence). CDR3 coding DNA: TGTGCCAGTAGTACACCGAACAGGGGAGGAGGGGAAAAACTGTTTTTT. Amino acid sequence: CASSTPNRGGGEKLFF.

The genes are TRBV7-3 and TRBJ1-1; 7 bases are shared with TRBD1. Germline V CDR1 and CDR2: SGHTA, FQGTGA. The junction had 8 bases not matched to a gene; V was cut back by 6 bases and J by 1 base. The CDR3 spans 15 residues. The CDR3 sequence: CASSTGGGPNTEAFF. CDR3 in DNA: TGTGCCAGCAGTACTGGAGGGGGCCCGAACACTGAAGCTTTCTTT. Based on the CDR3 plus reference TRBV7-3 and TRBJ1-1, the full variable domain is GAGVSQTPSNKVTEKGKYVELRCDPISGHTALYWYRQSLGQGPEFLIYFQGTGAADDSGLPNDRFFAVRPEGSVSTLKIQRTERGDSAVYLCASSTGGGPNTEAFFGQGTRLTVV.

The chain uses TRBV29-1 and TRBJ1-2, with 8 bases matching TRBD1. Germline trimming cut 6 bases from V and 5 bases from J; bases unmatched to any gene: 11. Germline V gene lookup returns CDR1 SQVTM and CDR2 ANQGSEA. The CDR3 is 14 amino acids. CDR3 nucleotides: TGCAGCGTGGTATCGGGACAGGAATATTATGGCTACACCTTC. It yields the protein CSVVSGQEYYGYTF.

V usage is TRBV4-1 and J usage is TRBJ1-5, with 9 bases that match TRBD1. The V gene end was trimmed by 0 bases and the J gene end by 7 bases; junction bases not matched to a gene: 7. The CDR3 is 16 residues long. Germline CDR1 reads MGHRA; CDR2 reads YSYEKL. CDR3 nucleotide sequence: TGCGCCAGCAGCCAAGATCCCCGGGACAGGGTACAGCCCCAGCATTTT. It encodes CASSQDPRDRVQPQHF.

The chain links TRBV7-2 to TRBJ2-2, with TRBD2 matching over 7 bases. This CDR3 has 15 amino acids. Germline CDR1 and CDR2: SGHTA and FQGNSA. The trim removed 6 bases at V and 12 bases at J, leaving 16 bases unmatched. CDR3 in DNA: TGTGCCAGCAGTCCCTCCCGAAGCGGGGTAGAGAAGCTGTTTTTT. This translates into CASSPSRSGVEKLFF.

The chain employs TRBV7-9 and TRBJ2-1, with 9 bases that match TRBD1. J lost 6 bases, V lost 4 bases, and 4 bases had no gene match. Germline CDR1 reads SEHNR; CDR2 reads FQNEAQ (reference sequence). This CDR3 region has 14 residues. The CDR3 DNA follows: TGTGCCAGCAGCTCAAGGACAGGGGCCAATGAGCAGTTCTTC. Translating it yields CASSSRTGANEQFF.

This clone was counted only a few times. The chain combines TRBV7-3 with TRBJ1-5; D not resolved. CDR1 is SGHTA and CDR2 is FQGTGA in the germline V gene. V lost 8 bases, J lost 7 bases, and 12 bases lay in between. CDR3 length equals 12 residues. The CDR3 nucleotides read TGTGCCAGCGCCTATTACGGGCAGCCCCAGCATTTT. It translates to CASAYYGQPQHF. Supplemented by reference TRBV7-3 and TRBJ1-5, the full variable domain reads GAGVSQTPSNKVTEKGKYVELRCDPISGHTALYWYRQSLGQGPEFLIYFQGTGAADDSGLPNDRFFAVRPEGSVSTLKIQRTERGDSAVYLCASAYYGQPQHFGDGTRLSIL.

The chain uses TRBV29-1 and TRBJ2-7; 8 bases map to TRBD1. The CDR3 length is 14 residues. Germline-derived CDR1 and CDR2 are SQVTM and ANQGSEA. V lost 2 bases and J lost 5; bases outside the gene matches: 8. Here the CDR3 reads CSVERSRGRNEQYF. The CDR3 DNA follows: TGCAGCGTTGAAAGGTCCAGGGGGCGAAACGAGCAGTACTTC.